A single sample is the source of the 11 T cell receptor beta chains below, sequenced in a study of blood T cell repertoires in COVID-19. Libraries were prepared by immunoSEQ multiplex PCR; TCRdb keeps only in-frame clonotypes and omits some of them. The sample holds under 200,000 clones, approximately 90% seen once. The specimen was peripheral blood. Receptor source: a man aged 18 to 30 with active or convalescent COVID-19.

The chain links TRBV11-2 to TRBJ1-1; D unclear. The V end was cut by 0 bases, the J end by 1 base, with 9 bases between. CDR1 SGHAT and CDR2 FQNNGV come from the germline V gene. The CDR3 is 15 amino acids. The DNA for the CDR3 is TGTGCCAGCAGCTTAGAAGAGGGTAGGAACACTGAAGCTTTCTTT. This translates into CASSLEEGRNTEAFF.

The V gene is TRBV6-1, the J gene TRBJ2-4; the D gene is possibly TRBD1 (5 bases). This CDR3 is built from 19 residues. V gave up 1 base and J gave up 3 bases, with 22 bases separating them. Germline CDR1 MNHNS, CDR2 SASEGT. In DNA form, the CDR3 reads TGTGCCAGCAGTGAAGTTGAGCACAGAAAGGGTAGGGGCAAAAACATTCAGTACTTC. Amino acid sequence: CASSEVEHRKGRGKNIQYF.

The V and J genes are TRBV29-1 and TRBJ1-2; TRBD1 is a possible D gene (5 bases). This CDR3 region has 13 residues. V was trimmed by 4 bases and J by 3 bases, leaving 12 bases between them. In germline, CDR1 is SQVTM, CDR2 ANQGSEA. CDR3: CSVVDSDDYGYTF. CDR3 DNA sequence: TGCAGCGTTGTAGACAGCGACGACTATGGCTACACCTTC.

The genes are TRBV5-1 and TRBJ1-5; 9 bases are a match to TRBD1. The CDR3 sequence is 15 residues long. The V gene end was trimmed by 4 bases and the J gene end by 1 base; junction bases not matched to a gene: 3. Germline-derived CDR1 and CDR2 are SGHRS and YFSETQ. DNA for the CDR3: TGCGCCAGCAGCCCCGGGACAGGGAGCAATCAGCCCCAGCATTTT. Protein product: CASSPGTGSNQPQHF. Based on the CDR3 plus reference TRBV5-1 and TRBJ1-5, the full variable domain is KAGVTQTPRYLIKTRGQQVTLSCSPISGHRSVSWYQQTPGQGLQFLFEYFSETQRNKGNFPGRFSGRQFSNSRSEMNVSTLELGDSALYLCASSPGTGSNQPQHFGDGTRLSIL.

The V gene is TRBV27, the J gene TRBJ1-5; the match to TRBD1 covers 10 bases. Germline V gene data show CDR1 as MNHEY and CDR2 as SMNVEV (reference sequence). This CDR3 has 14 residues. J gave up 7 bases and V 6 bases, and 6 bases lay outside the gene matches. CDR3 bases: TGTGCCAGCAGGTCCAGGACAGGGGGACAGCCCCAGCATTTT. Protein product: CASRSRTGGQPQHF.

CDR3 sequence (DNA): TGCGCCAGCAGCCAAGATATGACAGGCCCGAACATTCAGTACTTC. It yields the protein CASSQDMTGPNIQYF. The gene calls are TRBV4-3 and TRBJ2-4, with a possible D match to TRBD1 (6 bases). This CDR3 region has 15 residues. V lost 0 bases to trimming and J lost 7 bases, with 13 bases between them. Germline assignment: CDR1 LGHNA and CDR2 YSLEER.

This chain joins TRBV28 and TRBJ1-5; D is unclear. CDR1 and CDR2 from the germline V gene are MDHEN and SYDVKM. Trimming stripped 7 bases from V and 0 bases from J, with 16 bases between. This CDR3 comprises 16 residues. The CDR3 spells CASTFSTEYSNQPQHF. DNA of the CDR3: TGTGCCAGCACTTTCAGCACAGAATATAGCAATCAGCCCCAGCATTTT.

The chain has TRBV11-3 and TRBJ1-1; possibly TRBD1 for D (5 bases). The CDR3 has 15 amino acids. Germline CDR1 and CDR2: SGHNT and YENEEA. V lost 5 bases and J lost 7, with 20 bases in between. CDR3 protein: CASSITGPGRVEAFF. CDR3 DNA sequence: TGTGCCAGCAGCATTACAGGTCCCGGACGTGTTGAAGCTTTCTTT.

The genes are TRBV11-2 and TRBJ1-2, with 7 nucleotides matching TRBD1. Germline V lookup: CDR1 SGHAT, CDR2 FQNNGV. There are 16 residues in the CDR3. J gave up 4 bases and V 4 bases, and 12 bases lay outside the gene matches. The CDR3 region is CASSSNSGTAIYGYTF. Here the CDR3 DNA reads TGTGCCAGCAGCTCTAATTCCGGGACAGCCATCTATGGCTACACCTTC.

The chain couples TRBV14 to TRBJ1-2; D is uncertain. Deletions cut 3 bases from V and 13 bases from J, with 18 bases between. The CDR3 has 13 amino acids. Looked up from germline, CDR1 is SGHDN and CDR2 is FVKESK. CDR3 residues: CASSQGRLTSGTF. For the CDR3, the DNA is TGTGCCAGCAGCCAGGGCCGGTTGACGAGTGGCACCTTC.

J is TRBJ2-3 and V is TRBV24-1, with D perhaps TRBD1 (6 bases). In germline, CDR1 is KGHDR, CDR2 SFDVKD. This CDR3 contains 16 residues. Trimming left V 3 bases short and J 1 base short, with 13 bases between. The chain's CDR3 is CATSDPTGFGTDTQYF. CDR3 nucleotides: TGTGCCACCAGTGATCCTACAGGGTTTGGCACAGATACGCAGTATTTT.